This T cell receptor (beta chain) was sequenced in a study of blood T cell repertoires in COVID-19. Whole-study context: Samples came from the United States, Italy and Spain, spanning acute and convalescent COVID-19. PBMCs, B-cell-depleted T cells, or T cells were the source of the cDNA or gDNA that made up the material.

Seattle-derived patients entered the study during active infection and were followed longitudinally. Sequencing was performed with immunoSEQ multiplex PCR; in TCRdb, only in-frame clones are kept and a portion is missing. The table lists about 46,000 clones, 80% to 90% of them singletons. Sequenced material: peripheral blood. This clonotype was obtained from a woman aged 80 or over with COVID-19, enrolled during active disease.

CDR3 in amino acids: CASSLVAGRYNEQFF. The CDR3 nucleotides are TGTGCCAGCAGCTTAGTTGCGGGACGGTACAATGAGCAGTTCTTC. The chain is built from TRBV7-9 and TRBJ2-1; TRBD2 is a possible D gene (6 bases). Germline assignment: CDR1 SEHNR and CDR2 FQNEAQ (reference sequence). V lost 1 base, J lost 4 bases, and 11 bases lay in between. There are 15 residues in the CDR3.